Following are 27 T cell receptor beta chains from one sample sequenced in a study of T cell changes during pregnancy in multiple sclerosis. Clones were sequenced by immunoSEQ multiplex PCR, and TCRdb holds only the in-frame ones, with some missing. The sample shows roughly 110,000 clones, around 90% of them seen only once. The sequenced sample was peripheral blood, obtained in the third trimester of pregnancy. These receptors were obtained from a female donor in good health, enrolled as a control in a pregnancy study.

In this sample, this clone turned up once. The chain carries TRBV14 and TRBJ1-1, with D maybe TRBD1 (5 bases). Germline values: CDR1 SGHDN, CDR2 FVKESK. The CDR3 covers 13 residues. Trimming stripped 0 bases from V and 10 bases from J, with 12 bases between. DNA for the CDR3: TGTGCCAGCAGCCAAGATCGGGGGGTTTCAGCTTTCTTT. It codes for CASSQDRGVSAFF.

This rearrangement joins TRBV7-6 to TRBJ2-7, with D possibly TRBD1 on 5 matching bases. Trimming shortened V by 3 bases and J by 0 bases, and 9 bases separated the two germline ends. Germline CDR1 and CDR2: SGHVS and FNYEAQ. The CDR3 is made up of 14 amino acids. The CDR3 bases are TGTGCCAGCAGCTTGGACACCAACTCCTACGAGCAGTACTTC. It encodes CASSLDTNSYEQYF.

The chain joins TRBV18 to TRBJ2-5, with 7 nucleotides matching TRBD1. V shed 0 bases, J shed 3 bases, and the junction held 19 bases outside the gene matches. Germline CDR1 KGHSH, CDR2 LQKENI. The length of the CDR3 is 20 residues. The CDR3 region is CASSPPNLNSWHRGKETQYF. CDR3 coding DNA: TGTGCCAGCTCACCACCGAACCTGAATAGTTGGCACAGGGGAAAAGAGACCCAGTACTTC.

The V call is TRBV2, the J call TRBJ1-2; no clear D gene. Trimming cost V 7 bases and J 3 bases, with 15 bases left between them. This CDR3 has 14 residues. CDR1 and CDR2 (germline): SNHLY, FYNNEI. This chain's CDR3 is CASKSGRLDYGYTF. The DNA of the CDR3 is TGTGCCAGCAAGTCGGGGAGGTTAGACTATGGCTACACCTTC.

The chain combines TRBV29-1 with TRBJ1-2, with TRBD1 as a possible D gene (6 bases). CDR3 length: 13 residues. Germline assignment: CDR1 SQVTM and CDR2 ANQGSEA. V was pared by 7 bases and J by 4 bases, with 16 bases between. The CDR3 nucleotides read TGCAGCGGCCGGTCAGGGGATACCTATGGCTACACCTTC. Translating it yields CSGRSGDTYGYTF.

This chain uses TRBV6-5 with TRBJ1-5; D gene unclear. CDR3 length equals 13 residues. The V and J ends lost 5 bases and 0 bases respectively, with 5 bases between them. Germline values: CDR1 MNHEY, CDR2 SVGAGI. The CDR3 spells CASSPNSNQPQHF. The CDR3 DNA sequence: TGTGCCAGCAGTCCTAATAGCAATCAGCCCCAGCATTTT.

This rearrangement joins TRBV14 to TRBJ1-2; TRBD1 is a possible D gene (6 bases). V was clipped by 2 bases and J by 8 bases, with 15 bases between them. The CDR3 runs 14 residues. Per the germline V gene, CDR1 is SGHDN and CDR2 is FVKESK. The CDR3 protein is CASSQFNRVYGYTF. The CDR3 coding sequence is TGTGCCAGCAGCCAATTCAACAGGGTCTACGGCTACACCTTC.

The chain joins TRBV5-1 to TRBJ2-1; 16 positions agree with TRBD2. This CDR3 has 19 residues. Per the germline V gene, CDR1 is SGHRS and CDR2 is YFSETQ. With V trimmed by 0 bases and J by 3 bases, 6 bases remained unmatched. The CDR3 protein is CASSLEGLAGGTVYNEQFF. The CDR3 DNA is TGCGCCAGCAGCTTGGAGGGACTAGCGGGGGGGACTGTCTACAATGAGCAGTTCTTC.

The chain recombines TRBV10-1 with TRBJ2-3, with D unclear. CDR1 and CDR2 (germline): WNHNN, SYGVQD (reference sequence). Trimming removed 9 bases from V and 6 bases from J, with 10 bases in between. CDR3 size: 11 residues. The CDR3 region is CASEASDTQYF. In DNA form, the CDR3 reads TGCGCCAGTGAGGCGTCGGATACGCAGTATTTT.

The V and J genes are TRBV7-3 and TRBJ2-5, with 8 positions matching TRBD1. V shed 0 bases, J shed 2 bases, and the junction held 2 bases outside the gene matches. The CDR3 is 15 amino acids. CDR1 is SGHTA and CDR2 is FQGTGA in the germline V gene. The CDR3 region has the DNA TGTGCCAGCAGCTTAACCGGGACAGGTCAAGAGACCCAGTACTTC. Translating it yields CASSLTGTGQETQYF.

The chain couples TRBV6-6 to TRBJ1-2; the D is unclear. V was cut by 7 bases and J by 2 bases, with 17 bases left in between. There are 15 residues in the CDR3. Germline lookup yields CDR1 MNHNY and CDR2 SVGAGI (reference sequence). The DNA of the CDR3 is TGTGCCAGCACCTACCCGGGGAGATCCAACTATGGCTACACCTTC. Translated: CASTYPGRSNYGYTF.

This chain uses TRBV6-1 with TRBJ1-5; 7 nucleotides align to TRBD1. Germline CDR1 MNHNS, CDR2 SASEGT. This CDR3 contains 15 residues. V lost 6 bases, J lost 3 bases, and 8 bases stayed unmatched. The CDR3 sequence: CASSLDRDANQPQHF. CDR3 DNA: TGTGCCAGCAGCCTCGACAGGGACGCCAATCAGCCCCAGCATTTT.

This chain connects TRBV5-5 to TRBJ1-2; possibly TRBD1 for D (6 bases). The V gene's germline CDR1 is SGHKS and CDR2 YYEKEE (reference sequence). Trimming pared 4 bases from V and 7 bases from J, leaving 26 bases between. CDR3 length: 17 amino acids. CDR3 loop: CASSQTTFPFNRAGYTF. The CDR3 DNA follows: TGTGCCAGCAGCCAGACCACTTTCCCTTTTAACAGGGCTGGCTACACCTTC.

V is TRBV11-3 and J is TRBJ2-3, with D uncertain. The CDR3 totals 12 residues. Germline loops: CDR1 SGHNT, CDR2 YENEEA. Trimming took 5 bases from V and 2 from J, leaving 5 bases between them. The CDR3 coding sequence is TGTGCCAGCAGCCCCTACACAGATACGCAGTATTTT. This gives the protein CASSPYTDTQYF.

The chain employs TRBV7-9 and TRBJ1-1, with D hard to call. Germline CDR1 SEHNR, CDR2 FQNEAQ (reference sequence). CDR3 length: 15 amino acids. Trimming took 7 bases from V and 0 from J, leaving 15 bases between them. The CDR3 bases are TGTGCCAGCATCATCGCGGCAGAATTGAACACTGAAGCTTTCTTT. Translation: CASIIAAELNTEAFF.

This clone was seen a single time. The chain is built from TRBV2 and TRBJ2-3; possibly TRBD1 for D (6 bases). Per germline, CDR1 SNHLY and CDR2 FYNNEI. Trimming left V 10 bases short and J 0 bases short, with 14 bases between. The CDR3 runs to 14 residues. The CDR3 sequence is CAISPGTSTDTQYF. In nucleotides, the CDR3 is TGTGCCATTTCACCCGGGACAAGCACAGATACGCAGTATTTT.

This clone occurred a few times. The chain recombines TRBV4-2 with TRBJ1-1; D is ambiguous. The CDR3 runs to 15 residues. Germline V CDR1 and CDR2: LGHNA, YNFKEQ. Trimming left V 0 bases short and J 0 bases short, with 8 bases between. CDR3 sequence: CASSQERGLNTEAFF. In DNA form, the CDR3 reads TGTGCCAGCAGCCAAGAAAGAGGGCTGAACACTGAAGCTTTCTTT.

This chain uses TRBV7-9 with TRBJ1-6, with D maybe TRBD1 (5 bases). This CDR3 region has 15 residues. V lost 1 base, J lost 7 bases, and 11 bases lay in between. Per germline, CDR1 SEHNR and CDR2 FQNEAQ (reference sequence). The CDR3 DNA sequence: TGTGCCAGCAGCTTAGTAGGGGCGGAAAATTCACCCCTCCACTTT. It encodes CASSLVGAENSPLHF.

This chain joins TRBV18 and TRBJ1-1, with D maybe TRBD1 (5 bases). The CDR3 runs to 17 residues. V was shortened by 1 base and J by 0 bases, with 15 bases between the two germline ends. CDR1 and CDR2 (germline): KGHSH, LQKENI. The CDR3 nucleotides are TGTGCCAGCTCACCACGTATGGGGCAGACCATGAACACTGAAGCTTTCTTT. As protein: CASSPRMGQTMNTEAFF.

This chain links TRBV15 with TRBJ1-1; D perhaps matches TRBD1 (5 bases). V was trimmed by 5 bases and J by 1 base, leaving 29 bases between them. Germline CDR1 reads LNHNV; CDR2 reads YYDKDF (reference sequence). This CDR3 has 20 amino acids. CDR3 in amino acids: CATSSINGDSFDPRNTEAFF. The CDR3 nucleotides are TGTGCCACCAGCTCAATTAACGGCGACAGTTTTGACCCCAGGAACACTGAAGCTTTCTTT.

The chain has TRBV6-4 and TRBJ2-2; D is ambiguous. This CDR3 comprises 14 residues. Germline V gene data show CDR1 as MRHNA and CDR2 as SNTAGT. Deletions cut 0 bases from V and 3 bases from J, with 5 bases between. CDR3 bases: TGTGCCAGCAGTGACTCGAGTCACACCGGGGAGCTGTTTTTT. This gives the protein CASSDSSHTGELFF.

The CDR3 is CASSLSSRVDYTF. The CDR3 DNA reads TGTGCCAGCAGCTTATCGAGCCGGGTCGACTACACCTTC. The chain joins TRBV7-3 to TRBJ1-2; no clear D gene. Germline V gene lookup returns CDR1 SGHTA and CDR2 FQGTGA. V was cut by 2 bases and J by 10 bases, with 14 bases left in between. The CDR3 sequence is 13 residues long.

This chain links TRBV5-1 with TRBJ1-3; D is unclear. The V gene lost 2 bases and the J gene lost 0 bases, with 12 bases spanning the gap. The CDR3 is 16 amino acids. CDR1 is SGHRS and CDR2 is YFSETQ in the germline V gene. The CDR3 loop reads CASSLLPRDSGNTIYF. The CDR3 DNA reads TGCGCCAGCAGCTTACTCCCCCGGGACTCTGGAAACACCATATATTTT. Together with reference TRBV5-1 and TRBJ1-3, the CDR3 gives the full variable domain: KAGVTQTPRYLIKTRGQQVTLSCSPISGHRSVSWYQQTPGQGLQFLFEYFSETQRNKGNFPGRFSGRQFSNSRSEMNVSTLELGDSALYLCASSLLPRDSGNTIYFGEGSWLTVV.

The rearrangement links TRBV5-5 to TRBJ2-3; 12 bases fit TRBD2. The J segment lost 5 bases and the V segment lost 0 bases, leaving 4 bases of the junction unmatched. Per the germline V gene, CDR1 is SGHKS and CDR2 is YYEKEE (reference sequence). The CDR3 loop spans 16 amino acids. CDR3 DNA: TGTGCCAGCAGCTTGGCCTTGACTAGCGGGGGAGATACGCAGTATTTT. Translation gives CASSLALTSGGDTQYF.

The gene calls are TRBV9 and TRBJ2-2; 10 bases fit TRBD2. J was trimmed by 6 bases and V by 5 bases; bases with no gene match: 7. Looked up from germline, CDR1 is SGDLS and CDR2 is YYNGEE. The CDR3 contains 15 residues. This CDR3 is CASRPTSGEPGELFF. Written as DNA, the CDR3 is TGTGCCAGCAGACCTACTAGCGGGGAACCCGGGGAGCTGTTTTTT.

V usage is TRBV6-5 and J usage is TRBJ1-2; possible D gene TRBD1, 5 bases. V lost 2 bases and J lost 4, with 14 bases in between. This CDR3 has 15 residues. CDR1 MNHEY and CDR2 SVGAGI come from the germline V gene. CDR3 nucleotide sequence: TGTGCCAGCAGTTACGGGGGGGGAGGACTCTATGGCTACACCTTC. This translates into CASSYGGGGLYGYTF.

The J gene is TRBJ2-7, the V gene TRBV2; perhaps TRBD1 as D (5 bases). The germline CDR1 and CDR2 sequences are SNHLY and FYNNEI. CDR3 length: 11 amino acids. Trimming removed 3 bases at V and 6 bases at J, with 6 bases between. The CDR3 sequence is CASSEGPEQYF. CDR3 coding DNA: TGTGCCAGCAGTGAGGGGCCCGAGCAGTACTTC.